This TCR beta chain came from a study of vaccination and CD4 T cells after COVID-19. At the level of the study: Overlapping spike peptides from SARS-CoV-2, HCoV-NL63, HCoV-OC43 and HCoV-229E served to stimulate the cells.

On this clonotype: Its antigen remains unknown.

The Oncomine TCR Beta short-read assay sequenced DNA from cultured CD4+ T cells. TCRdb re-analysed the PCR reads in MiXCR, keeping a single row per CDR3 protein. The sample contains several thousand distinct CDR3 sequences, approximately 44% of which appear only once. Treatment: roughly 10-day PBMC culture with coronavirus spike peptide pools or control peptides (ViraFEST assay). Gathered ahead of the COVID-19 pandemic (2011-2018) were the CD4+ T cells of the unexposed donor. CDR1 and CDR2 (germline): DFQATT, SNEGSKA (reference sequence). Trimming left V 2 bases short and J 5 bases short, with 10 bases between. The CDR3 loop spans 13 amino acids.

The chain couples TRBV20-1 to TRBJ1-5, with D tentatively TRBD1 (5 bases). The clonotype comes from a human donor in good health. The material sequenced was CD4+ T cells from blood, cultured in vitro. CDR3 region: CSARMGDDQPQHF. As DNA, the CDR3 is TGCAGTGCTAGAATGGGGGATGATCAGCCCCAGCATTTT.